The next 20 T cell receptor beta chains were all read from a single sample in a study of blood T cell repertoires in COVID-19. Generated by immunoSEQ multiplex PCR, the TCRdb table keeps only in-frame clones and is missing some. Of approximately 24,000 clones listed, roughly 89% are singletons. Sequencing input: peripheral blood. These receptors came from a human donor in a cohort sampled during active COVID-19.

The J gene is TRBJ2-5, the V gene TRBV4-1, with 10 nucleotides matching TRBD2. This CDR3 has 17 amino acids. Germline V CDR1 and CDR2: MGHRA, YSYEKL. The J segment lost 5 bases and the V segment lost 0 bases, leaving 9 bases of the junction unmatched. Here the CDR3 reads CASSQDGLAGVGETQYF. CDR3 DNA sequence: TGCGCCAGCAGCCAAGATGGGCTAGCGGGAGTAGGGGAGACCCAGTACTTC.

The gene calls are TRBV1 and TRBJ2-4; the D call in the table, TRBD2, was not verified against the DNA. TRBV1 counts as a pseudogene. The CDR3 is 17 amino acids. CDR3 DNA sequence: TGCACCAGCAGCTCAACTAGCGGGAGGGCCTCCAAAAACATTCAGTACTTC. This translates into CTSSSTSGRASKNIQYF.

The chain links TRBV6-6 to TRBJ1-5, with 9 bases fitting TRBD1. Germline CDR1 and CDR2: MNHNY and SVGAGI (reference sequence). Losses at the gene ends were 10 bases for V and 7 bases for J; bases not matched to a gene: 8. CDR3 size: 13 residues. The DNA of the CDR3 is TGTGCCACCGACAGGGGGGGAGGGCAGCCCCAGCATTTT. Translated: CATDRGGGQPQHF.

The chain carries TRBV6-6 and TRBJ2-5, with TRBD1 matching 9 bases. The length of the CDR3 is 14 residues. With V trimmed by 9 bases and J by 6 bases, 11 bases remained unmatched. Germline CDR1 is MNHNY and CDR2 is SVGAGI (reference sequence). CDR3 sequence: CASGKDRGWQTQYF. The CDR3 nucleotides read TGTGCCAGTGGGAAGGACAGGGGATGGCAGACCCAGTACTTC.

This chain uses TRBV3-1 (or the pseudogene TRBV3-2) with TRBJ2-1, with 8 bases fitting TRBD1. The CDR3 extends over 11 amino acids. Per the germline V gene, CDR1 is LGHDT and CDR2 is YNNKEL (reference sequence). The ends lost 3 bases at V and 16 bases at J; junction bases unmatched: 5. This chain's CDR3 is CASSQQGAGFF. CDR3 nucleotides: TGTGCCAGCAGCCAGCAGGGGGCAGGATTCTTC.

This clone was seen a single time. This chain uses TRBV14 with TRBJ1-3; 7 bases are a match to TRBD1. Germline V CDR1 and CDR2: SGHDN, FVKESK. Trimming removed 4 bases from V and 0 bases from J; junction bases left unmatched: 6. The CDR3 spans 16 residues. The CDR3 here is CASSLTRDSSGNTIYF. The CDR3 nucleotides read TGTGCCAGCAGCCTCACCCGGGACAGCTCTGGAAACACCATATATTTT.

The J gene is TRBJ2-3, the V gene TRBV3-1 (or the pseudogene TRBV3-2); 13 positions agree with TRBD2. The V segment lost 4 bases and the J segment 3 bases; nucleotides outside the gene matches: 7. Germline values: CDR1 LGHDT, CDR2 YNNKEL (reference sequence). The CDR3 has 17 amino acids. The CDR3 spells CASSPLRTSGGTDTQYF. The CDR3 DNA sequence: TGTGCCAGCAGCCCTCTTAGGACTAGCGGGGGAACAGATACGCAGTATTTT.

The rearrangement links TRBV7-8 to TRBJ1-6, with D maybe TRBD1 (5 bases). The CDR3 totals 15 residues. Germline CDR1 and CDR2: SGHVS and FQNEAQ. V was pared by 0 bases and J by 9 bases, with 12 bases between. CDR3 bases: TGTGCCAGCAGCTTAGCGCAGGGCCTACTTTCACCCCTCCACTTT. This translates into CASSLAQGLLSPLHF.

The chain employs TRBV7-6 and TRBJ1-6, with D unclear. Between the trimmed V and J ends, which lost 0 bases and 8 bases, there was a span of 20 bases. The CDR3 runs to 18 residues. Germline assignment: CDR1 SGHVS and CDR2 FNYEAQ. CDR3 sequence: CASSLAPLREGYYSPLHF. As DNA, the CDR3 is TGTGCCAGCAGCTTAGCGCCTCTGAGGGAGGGCTACTATTCACCCCTCCACTTT. Full variable domain (missing parts from reference TRBV7-6 and TRBJ1-6): GAGVSQSPRYKVTKRGQDVALRCDPISGHVSLYWYRQALGQGPEFLTYFNYEAQQDKSGLPNDRFSAERPEGSISTLTIQRTEQRDSAMYRCASSLAPLREGYYSPLHFGNGTRLTVT.

In its sample, this clone was seen once. The chain carries TRBV7-2 and TRBJ2-7; 9 bases fit TRBD1. The V and J ends lost 5 bases and 1 base, in that order; junction bases with no gene match: 15. The length of the CDR3 is 18 residues. In germline, CDR1 is SGHTA, CDR2 FQGNSA. The CDR3: CASSQTGTGTSQSYEQYF. The CDR3 DNA follows: TGTGCCAGCAGCCAGACCGGGACAGGGACGTCCCAATCCTACGAGCAGTACTTC.

The rearrangement joins TRBV18 to TRBJ2-7, with 12 bases that match TRBD1. V was clipped by 0 bases and J by 4 bases; unmatched bases: 1. Germline V lookup: CDR1 KGHSH, CDR2 LQKENI. The CDR3 loop spans 15 amino acids. The CDR3 region has the DNA TGTGCCAGCTCACCACCGGGACAGGGGGCTTACGAGCAGTACTTC. Residues: CASSPPGQGAYEQYF.

The rearrangement links TRBV3-1 (or the pseudogene TRBV3-2) to TRBJ2-3, with TRBD2 identical over 14 bases. Trimming removed 1 base from V and 5 bases from J; junction bases left unmatched: 8. The CDR3 extends over 18 amino acids. In germline, CDR1 is LGHDT, CDR2 YNNKEL (reference sequence). The CDR3 DNA follows: TGTGCCAGCAGCCAAGTCCCGACTAGCGGGGGGGCCATAGATACGCAGTATTTT. This sequence encodes CASSQVPTSGGAIDTQYF.

This chain connects TRBV9 to TRBJ1-2; no clear D gene. The V and J ends lost 8 bases and 4 bases respectively, with 15 bases between them. Germline V gives CDR1 SGDLS, CDR2 YYNGEE. The CDR3 sequence is 13 residues long. The CDR3, as DNA: TGTGCCAGTGGATCGGGTTGGCCCTATGGCTACACCTTC. Translating gives CASGSGWPYGYTF.

The rearrangement uses TRBV7-2 and TRBJ1-6; 8 bases are a match to TRBD1. Germline values: CDR1 SGHTA, CDR2 FQGNSA. The V gene end was trimmed by 1 base and the J gene end by 8 bases; junction bases not matched to a gene: 4. The CDR3 has 15 amino acids. CDR3 sequence: CASSLVQGGDSPLHF. The CDR3 DNA reads TGTGCCAGCAGCTTAGTACAGGGGGGAGATTCACCCCTCCACTTT.

J is TRBJ1-1 and V is TRBV5-1, with 7 bases aligning to TRBD1. Germline CDR1 is SGHRS and CDR2 is YFSETQ. V was pared by 4 bases and J by 4 bases, with 10 bases of the junction left unmatched. CDR3 length: 15 amino acids. CDR3 in amino acids: CASSQTGRSITEAFF. The CDR3 DNA sequence: TGCGCCAGCAGCCAGACAGGGCGATCGATCACTGAAGCTTTCTTT.

The chain is built from TRBV5-6 and TRBJ2-7, with D possibly being TRBD1 (6 bases). The CDR3 has 13 residues. Germline V gene data show CDR1 as SGHDT and CDR2 as YYEEEE. Trimming pared 5 bases from V and 5 bases from J, leaving 14 bases between. CDR3 residues: CASRRTGLDEQYF. CDR3 coding DNA: TGTGCCAGCAGACGAACAGGGTTGGACGAGCAGTACTTC.

CDR3 sequence: CASSPVGLASYEQYF. CDR3 bases: TGTGCCAGCTCACCGGTTGGCTTAGCCTCCTACGAGCAGTACTTC. The genes are TRBV18 and TRBJ2-7; D is ambiguous. V was clipped by 3 bases and J by 0 bases, with 12 bases between them. Looked up from germline, CDR1 is KGHSH and CDR2 is LQKENI. The CDR3 is 15 residues long.

The V call is TRBV11-2, the J call TRBJ2-1, with D unresolved. Per the germline V gene, CDR1 is SGHAT and CDR2 is FQNNGV. Trimming pared 4 bases from V and 0 bases from J, leaving 13 bases between. This CDR3 has 16 residues. The CDR3 sequence is CASSSDTSSSYNEQFF. In nucleotides, the CDR3 is TGTGCCAGCAGCTCCGACACCTCGAGCTCCTACAATGAGCAGTTCTTC.

The genes are TRBV7-2 and TRBJ2-1; 11 bases align to TRBD2. From germline, CDR1 is SGHTA and CDR2 FQGNSA. The CDR3 has 17 amino acids. V shed 6 bases, J shed 0 bases, and the junction held 7 bases outside the gene matches. The CDR3 DNA is TGTGCCAGCAGGCCTCCGACTAGCGGGAACTCCTACAATGAGCAGTTCTTC. Its protein product is CASRPPTSGNSYNEQFF.

J is TRBJ1-1 and V is TRBV24-1; D is unresolved. Between the trimmed V and J ends, which lost 4 bases and 4 bases, there was a span of 9 bases. The germline CDR1 and CDR2 sequences are KGHDR and SFDVKD. The CDR3 is 13 amino acids. In DNA, the CDR3 is TGTGCCACCAGTGACCCCGGGAGCACTGAAGCTTTCTTT. Translation gives CATSDPGSTEAFF.